One sample yielded the 31 T cell receptor beta chains listed below, sequenced in a study of T cell clonality in common variable immunodeficiency. Regarding the study as a whole: In common variable immunodeficiency, TCR beta chains reportedly carried fewer deletions and N-nucleotide insertions.

Which antigens these TCRs recognize remains unknown. Some clones are missing from TCRdb's copy, which holds only in-frame ones; the method was immunoSEQ multiplex PCR. The sample includes 25,000 or so clones, none of them occurring once. Sequenced material: peripheral blood mononuclear cells. The source is a human donor with common variable immunodeficiency.

This clone was seen repeatedly, ten times or more. The DNA ends 3 residues before the CDR3 does, and the rest of the CDR3 is filled in from the germline J gene. The rearrangement joins TRBV19 to TRBJ2-5; 8 bases align to TRBD2. V trimming: 0 bases; J trimming: 4 bases; junction bases outside the gene matches: 4. The CDR3 extends over 15 amino acids. CDR1 and CDR2 (germline): LNHDA, SQIVND (reference sequence). The sequenced CDR3 bases are TGTGCCAGTAGTATAGATCACGGGAGGGGAGAGACC. Translation gives CASSIDHGRGET. The complete CDR3 reads CASSIDHGRGETQYF.

This clone was seen ten or more times. The observed sequence ends 3 residues before the CDR3 terminus, with the missing tail filled in from the germline J gene. This chain links TRBV5-1 with TRBJ2-1, with 14 bases matching TRBD2. V lost 4 bases to trimming and J lost 9 bases; unmatched junction nucleotides: 12. Germline V lookup: CDR1 SGHRS, CDR2 YFSETQ. This CDR3 comprises 17 residues. The sequenced CDR3 bases are TGCGCCAGCAGCCGATCTTCGGGGACTAGCGGGAGAACTGAG. Translation gives CASSRSSGTSGRTE. In full, the CDR3 is CASSRSSGTSGRTEQFF.

At least ten counts were recorded for this clone. Read sequence stops 3 residues before the CDR3 end, and the germline J gene provides the missing end. This chain uses TRBV2 with TRBJ1-1, with unresolved D. This CDR3 has 12 amino acids. Germline V gene data show CDR1 as SNHLY and CDR2 as FYNNEI. The sequenced CDR3 bases are TGTGCCAGCAGTGCGGGTACGATAGAA. Its protein is CASSAGTIE. The full CDR3 reads CASSAGTIEAFF.

There are a few counts of this clone. The read ends 3 residues before the CDR3 terminus; that terminus is restored from the germline J gene. V usage is TRBV11-3 and J usage is TRBJ2-2; 7 positions agree with TRBD2. The CDR3 is 13 residues long. V dropped 5 bases and J dropped 4; count of bases not matched to a gene: 1. The germline gives CDR1 SGHNT, CDR2 YENEEA. CDR3 bases read: TGTGCCAGCAGCCCGGGGGGCACCGGGGAG. Translating it yields CASSPGGTGE. The full CDR3 is CASSPGGTGELFF. The variable domain in full, completed from reference TRBV11-3 and TRBJ2-2, reads EAGVVQSPRYKIIEKKQPVAFWCNPISGHNTLYWYLQNLGQGPELLIRYENEEAVDDSQLPKDRFSAERLKGVDSTLKIQPAELGDSAVYLCASSPGGTGELFFGEGSRLTVL.

At least ten counts were recorded for this clone. The read ends 3 residues early relative to the CDR3; the germline J gene fills the gap. This sequence joins TRBV12-3 or TRBV12-4 and TRBJ2-2, with D possibly TRBD1 on 7 matching bases. The CDR3 has 15 amino acids. The ends were cut back, 7 bases at V and 4 bases at J, with 16 bases in the middle. The CDR3 bases that were read are TGTGCCAGCATTCGTGCGGGACAGACCACCGGGGAG. It codes for CASIRAGQTTGE. The full CDR3 is CASIRAGQTTGELFF.

This clone came up many times. The part of the CDR3 DNA that was read is TGTGCCAGCAGCTTAGTTCAGGGGGCGTATGAAAAA. Its translation is CASSLVQGAYEK. The CDR3, in full, reads CASSLVQGAYEKLFF. This chain joins TRBV7-9 and TRBJ1-4; 8 positions match TRBD1. The missing CDR3 end, 3 residues past where the read stops, is filled in from the germline J gene. The CDR3 totals 15 residues. Germline V gives CDR1 SEHNR, CDR2 FQNEAQ (reference sequence). The V segment lost 1 base and the J segment 6 bases; nucleotides outside the gene matches: 4.

In its sample, this clone was seen a few times. Coverage ceases 3 residues before the CDR3 finishes, and the germline J gene fills in the end. The chain uses TRBV19 and TRBJ2-6; D may be TRBD1 (5 bases). With 5 bases removed from V and 0 bases from J, the gap between germline ends came to 14 bases. Germline V lookup: CDR1 LNHDA, CDR2 SQIVND (reference sequence). The CDR3 has 17 residues. The CDR3 bases that were read are TGTGCCAGTAGTCAGGGCAGATTCTACTCTGGGGCCAACGTC. This encodes CASSQGRFYSGANV. The full CDR3 sequence reads CASSQGRFYSGANVLTF.

This clone appeared many times. The read ends 3 residues shy of where the CDR3 ends; the end is completed using the germline J gene. This sequence joins TRBV7-6 and TRBJ2-3, with 11 bases matching TRBD2. This CDR3 contains 15 residues. CDR1 and CDR2 (germline): SGHVS, FNYEAQ. The CDR3 is CASSPDGLAGNPQYF. The CDR3 bases that were read are TGTGCCAGCAGCCCAGACGGACTAGCGGGTAACCCG.

This clone appeared a few times. The read halts 3 residues ahead of the CDR3 end, with the missing end drawn from the germline J gene. This chain links TRBV20-1 with TRBJ2-3, with a weak D call TRBD1 (6 bases). The CDR3 covers 13 residues. Germline assignment: CDR1 DFQATT and CDR2 SNEGSKA (reference sequence). Trimming left V 4 bases short and J 5 bases short, with 13 bases between. The CDR3 here is CSAMKGVKDTQYF. The sequenced part of the CDR3 DNA is TGCAGTGCTATGAAGGGGGTTAAAGATACG.

On this clone itself: Read sequence stops 3 residues before the CDR3 end, and the germline J gene provides the missing end. This chain links TRBV6-2 or TRBV6-3 with TRBJ2-5; 8 nucleotides agree with TRBD2. The CDR3 loop spans 17 amino acids. J gave up 4 bases and V 0 bases, and 10 bases lay outside the gene matches. Germline lookup yields CDR1 MNHEY and CDR2 SVGEGT. CDR3 sequence reads: CASSYSKSRSGGETQYF. The part of the CDR3 DNA that was read is TGTGCCAGCAGTTACTCGAAATCACGCAGCGGGGGAGAGACC.

A note on this clone: The observed sequence ends 3 residues before the CDR3 terminus, with the missing tail filled in from the germline J gene. The chain links TRBV2 to TRBJ1-3; no definite D call. The V end lost 5 bases, the J end lost 1 base, and 12 bases lay between the germline ends. Looked up from germline, CDR1 is SNHLY and CDR2 is FYNNEI. The CDR3 is 15 amino acids. The sequenced part of the CDR3 DNA is TGTGCCAGCAGTCCCCCCCAAGGGTCTGGAAACACC. Amino acids: CASSPPQGSGNT. In full, the CDR3 is CASSPPQGSGNTIYF.

This clone was recorded at least ten times. Read coverage stops 3 residues before the CDR3 terminus; the germline J gene supplies the remainder. The chain has TRBV13 and TRBJ1-3; TRBD1 matches 11 bases. V shed 5 bases and J 0 bases; nucleotides not matched to a gene: 15. This CDR3 region has 20 residues. Germline lookup yields CDR1 PRHDT and CDR2 FYEKMQ (reference sequence). Partial CDR3 DNA: TGTGCCAGCAGCCCTAGGACAGGGGGCGCCGGGTTCAGCTCTGGAAACACC. Protein sequence: CASSPRTGGAGFSSGNT. The whole CDR3 sequence is CASSPRTGGAGFSSGNTIYF. Full variable domain (outside the CDR3, taken from reference TRBV13 and TRBJ1-3): AAGVIQSPRHLIKEKRETATLKCYPIPRHDTVYWYQQGPGQDPQFLISFYEKMQSDKGSIPDRFSAQQFSDYHSELNMSSLELGDSALYFCASSPRTGGAGFSSGNTIYFGEGSWLTVV.

This clone has ten or more counts. Read data end 3 residues before the CDR3 end; the end is taken from the germline J gene. This sample includes further DNA sequences coding for the same CDR3. The genes are TRBV30 and TRBJ1-3, with a weak D call TRBD1 (5 bases). The V gene lost 2 bases and the J gene lost 0 bases, with 11 bases spanning the gap. Germline assignment: CDR1 GTSNPN and CDR2 SVGIG (reference sequence). The CDR3 contains 15 residues. The CDR3 sequence: CAWSHRGASGNTIYF. The sequenced CDR3 bases are TGTGCCTGGAGTCACCGTGGGGCCTCTGGAAACACC.

This clone was picked up a small number of times. The CDR3 is cut off 3 residues early in the read; its end comes from the germline J gene. This chain uses TRBV6-2 or TRBV6-3 with TRBJ2-2, with 9 positions matching TRBD1. Per germline, CDR1 MNHEY and CDR2 SVGEGT. The CDR3 covers 15 residues. V lost 7 bases, J lost 3 bases, and 6 bases stayed unmatched. The part of the CDR3 DNA that was read is TGTGCCAGCACCTCCGGGACAGGGCACACCGGGGAG. Translated, it gives CASTSGTGHTGE. In full, the CDR3 is CASTSGTGHTGELFF.

This clone has more than one count but fewer than ten. The read stops 3 residues short of the end of the CDR3; the missing end is completed from the germline J gene. The chain carries TRBV7-9 and TRBJ2-1; no clear D gene. The CDR3 has 14 residues. From germline, CDR1 is SEHNR and CDR2 FQNEAQ (reference sequence). Trimming took off 8 bases at V and 1 base at J, with 12 bases between the two ends. CDR3 DNA (partial): TGTGCCAGCCAGCATAGCTGGTCCTACAATGAG. Its translation: CASQHSWSYNE. The CDR3 in full is CASQHSWSYNEQFF.

This clone was observed many times. With the read ending 3 residues before the CDR3 end, the germline J gene is used to fill in that end. V is TRBV5-6 and J is TRBJ1-2; a weak D match, TRBD1 (6 bases). This CDR3 spans 13 amino acids. V lost 4 bases to trimming and J lost 2 bases, with 9 bases between them. Germline V lookup: CDR1 SGHDT, CDR2 YYEEEE. The CDR3 protein is CASSPDRNYGYTF. Incomplete CDR3 DNA: TGTGCCAGCAGCCCGGACAGAAACTATGGC.

This clone has a count of ten or more. The sequence runs out 3 residues before the end of the CDR3; the remainder is reconstructed from the germline J gene. The chain uses TRBV3-1 (or the pseudogene TRBV3-2) and TRBJ2-7; 8 bases are a match to TRBD1. V lost 0 bases, J lost 3 bases, and 13 bases stayed unmatched. The CDR3 covers 18 residues. From germline, CDR1 is LGHDT and CDR2 YNNKEL (reference sequence). CDR3 DNA, as far as it was read: TGTGCCAGCAGCCAAGACGAGAGCCCTCGGACAGGGAACTACGAG. This gives the protein CASSQDESPRTGNYE. The CDR3 as a whole reads CASSQDESPRTGNYEQYF.

This clone was seen only a few times. The read comes to an end 3 residues before the CDR3 does, leaving the germline J gene to fill in the end. The V gene is TRBV7-9, the J gene TRBJ2-1; D may be TRBD1 (6 bases). Germline-derived CDR1 and CDR2 are SEHNR and FQNEAQ (reference sequence). V lost 7 bases to trimming and J lost 9 bases, with 22 bases between them. This CDR3 is built from 15 residues. The DNA read from the CDR3 is TGTGCCAGCACCAGCAGGGGCCAAGGCCGCCTTGAG. It is translated as CASTSRGQGRLE. The whole CDR3 region reads CASTSRGQGRLEQFF.

This clone was seen ten or more times. The CDR3 DNA, read in part, is TGTGCCAGCAGCTTTGGGGGGTACACTGAA. Translation gives CASSFGGYTE. The full CDR3 protein is CASSFGGYTEAFF. The rearrangement joins TRBV5-5 to TRBJ1-1; TRBD1 might be the D (5 bases). The read finishes 3 residues shy of the CDR3 end, and the germline J gene is used to complete it. With 2 bases removed from V and 3 bases from J, the gap between germline ends came to 8 bases. This CDR3 has 13 amino acids. Germline values: CDR1 SGHKS, CDR2 YYEKEE (reference sequence).

This clone came up many times. The sequenced part of the CDR3 DNA is TGTGCCAGTAGCGCAGCGGGGGGCGCGTACGAG. Translating it yields CASSAAGGAYE. The entire CDR3 protein is CASSAAGGAYEQYF. The chain has TRBV19 and TRBJ2-7, with TRBD2 matching over 9 bases. The read comes to an end 3 residues before the CDR3 does, leaving the germline J gene to fill in the end. The CDR3 sequence is 14 residues long. CDR1 LNHDA and CDR2 SQIVND come from the germline V gene (reference sequence). The V and J ends lost 6 bases and 4 bases, in that order; junction bases with no gene match: 7.

Turning to this clone: The read falls 3 residues short of the CDR3 end, and the missing part is taken from the germline J gene. The chain carries TRBV7-2 and TRBJ1-6, with D perhaps matching TRBD1 (5 bases). The ends were cut back, 3 bases at V and 10 bases at J, with 16 bases in the middle. Looked up from germline, CDR1 is SGHTA and CDR2 is FQGNSA. This CDR3 comprises 15 residues. The CDR3 sequence: CASSLGGASKSPLHF. The sequenced CDR3 bases are TGTGCCAGCAGCTTGGGGGGAGCCTCAAAGTCACCC.

This clone was seen at least ten times. The read stops 3 residues short of the end of the CDR3; the missing end is completed from the germline J gene. This chain uses TRBV7-6 with TRBJ2-7, with 10 bases lining up with TRBD2. This CDR3 region has 15 residues. CDR1 is SGHVS and CDR2 is FNYEAQ in the germline V gene. The J segment lost 6 bases and the V segment lost 3 bases, leaving 8 bases of the junction unmatched. The CDR3 sequence: CASSFSSGSASEQYF. The covered CDR3 bases are TGTGCCAGCAGCTTCTCTAGCGGGAGCGCCTCCGAG.

At least ten counts were recorded for this clone. The read ends 3 residues early relative to the CDR3; the germline J gene fills the gap. The V and J genes are TRBV7-7 and TRBJ2-5; 7 nucleotides agree with TRBD1. The CDR3 covers 14 residues. Trimming cost V 6 bases and J 5 bases; bases outside gene matches: 9. The germline gives CDR1 SSHAT, CDR2 FNYEAQ (reference sequence). CDR3 sequence: CASRTDRVGETQYF. The part of the CDR3 DNA that was read is TGTGCCAGCAGAACCGACAGGGTAGGGGAGACC.

Comment on this clone: This clone may be a read error of a much larger clone one base away. Read sequence stops 3 residues before the CDR3 end, and the germline J gene provides the missing end. This chain uses TRBV5-1 with TRBJ2-5; 7 nucleotides match TRBD2. There are 13 residues in the CDR3. The V and J ends lost 4 bases and 5 bases, in that order; junction bases with no gene match: 5. Germline-derived CDR1 and CDR2 are SGHRS and YFSETQ. CDR3 loop: CASSRGLEETQYF. The DNA read from the CDR3 is TGCGCCAGCAGCCGAGGACTAGAGGAGACC.

This clone was counted ten times or more. CDR3 protein: CASSSTGPDGYTF. The CDR3 bases that were read are TGTGCCAGCAGTTCGACAGGGCCGGATGGC. The rearrangement links TRBV28 to TRBJ1-2, with TRBD1 identical over 7 bases. The CDR3 end is not reached by the read, which stops 3 residues before it; the germline J gene fills it in. This CDR3 is 13 amino acids long. J lost 6 bases, V lost 4 bases, and 5 bases had no gene match. The germline V gene encodes CDR1 MDHEN and CDR2 SYDVKM.

This clone was recorded many times. The read comes to an end 3 residues before the CDR3 does, leaving the germline J gene to fill in the end. The chain uses TRBV19 and TRBJ1-4; D is undetermined. Trimming stripped 5 bases from V and 1 base from J, with 11 bases between. This CDR3 is 15 amino acids long. Germline CDR1 reads LNHDA; CDR2 reads SQIVND (reference sequence). Partial CDR3 DNA: TGTGCCAGTAGTGACCGACTCAGAACTAATGAAAAA. Amino acid sequence: CASSDRLRTNEK. The complete CDR3 sequence is CASSDRLRTNEKLFF.

This clone was counted ten times or more. The DNA ends 3 residues before the CDR3 does, and the rest of the CDR3 is filled in from the germline J gene. The chain couples TRBV18 to TRBJ2-1; 11 bases fit TRBD2. V was clipped by 2 bases and J by 9 bases; unmatched bases: 6. CDR3 size: 15 residues. Germline V lookup: CDR1 KGHSH, CDR2 LQKENI. The CDR3 loop is CASSPSLAGGSEQFF. Partial CDR3 DNA: TGTGCCAGCTCACCATCCCTAGCGGGGGGAAGTGAG.

This clone is categorized as medium-sized. The read comes to an end 3 residues before the CDR3 does, leaving the germline J gene to fill in the end. The genes are TRBV4-2 and TRBJ1-2, with D possibly TRBD1 on 5 matching bases. Trimming left V 1 base short and J 6 bases short, with 12 bases between. The germline V gene encodes CDR1 LGHNA and CDR2 YNFKEQ. The CDR3 length is 14 residues. This CDR3 is CASSQAGGRDGYTF. The CDR3 bases that were read are TGTGCCAGCAGCCAAGCGGGGGGAAGGGATGGC.

This clone was detected ten times or more. Read sequence stops 3 residues before the CDR3 end, and the germline J gene provides the missing end. The chain is built from TRBV5-4 and TRBJ1-2; D ambiguous. The CDR3 has 16 residues. Germline V CDR1 and CDR2: SGHNT, YYREEE (reference sequence). CDR3 sequence: CASSLVGLAPAKGYTF. Incomplete CDR3 DNA: TGTGCCAGCAGCTTGGTCGGACTGGCGCCGGCTAAAGGC.

The table lists this clone with a few counts. The missing CDR3 end, 3 residues past where the read stops, is filled in from the germline J gene. The chain links TRBV19 to TRBJ1-6; TRBD1 matches 7 bases. From germline, CDR1 is LNHDA and CDR2 SQIVND (reference sequence). CDR3 length equals 13 residues. J gave up 10 bases and V 5 bases, and 5 bases lay outside the gene matches. The DNA read from the CDR3 is TGTGCCAGTAGTCCGGGACAGTTATCACCC. This translates into CASSPGQLSP. The complete CDR3 reads CASSPGQLSPLHF.

In this sample, this clone turned up a few times. The read finishes 3 residues shy of the CDR3 end, and the germline J gene is used to complete it. The genes are TRBV20-1 and TRBJ2-1, with 7 positions matching TRBD2. V shed 7 bases, J shed 9 bases, and the junction held 18 bases outside the gene matches. Germline V gene lookup returns CDR1 DFQATT and CDR2 SNEGSKA (reference sequence). The CDR3 length is 15 residues. This chain's CDR3 is CSGDAASGRAGEQFF. The sequenced CDR3 bases are TGCAGTGGGGACGCGGCTAGCGGAAGAGCGGGTGAG.